This paragraph covers one T cell receptor (beta chain) sequence. The data originate from a study of blood T cells in healthy people across ages. A second PCR, run for roughly 7 to 11 cycles, used a sample-barcoded 5' primer plus a J-beta primer mix. The authors tagged each cDNA molecule using a template-switch adaptor with 12 random nucleotides. Each CDR3 protein is one row after TCRdb ran MiXCR on the 5' RACE reads. Among 2 million or so distinct CDR3 sequences, around 50% were seen once, and the ten largest hold 2.1%. V lost 8 bases, J lost 7 bases, and 20 bases stayed unmatched. Germline V gene lookup returns CDR1 SGHTA and CDR2 FQGNSA. The CDR3 sequence is 17 residues long. Ten milliliters of peripheral blood were drawn from each donor. PBMCs were isolated at a quantity of at least 6.5 million per sample.

The clonotype originates from a woman between 40 and 50 years old in good health. The material sequenced was blood. The chain carries TRBV7-2 and TRBJ2-1; 7 bases are shared with TRBD1. The CDR3 sequence: CASAPATRAGGSNEQFF. As DNA, the CDR3 is TGTGCCAGCGCCCCGGCGACCCGGGCAGGGGGATCAAATGAGCAGTTCTTC.